Sequencing of this T cell receptor beta chain was carried out in a study of Graves' ophthalmopathy and Graves' hyperthyroidism. This clonotype was counted many times. Scientists amplified the TCR beta CDR3 regions from RNA transcripts. In the first round, RT-PCR was carried out with HTBI primers, and a multiplex PCR formed the second round. TCRdb independently ran MiXCR on the multiplex PCR reads; one entry per CDR3 protein. Here the sample spans some 200,000 distinct CDR3 sequences, 25% to 30% being singletons. This sequence was found in a man aged 50 or older with Graves' ophthalmopathy. The sequenced sample was peripheral blood.

The CDR3: CASAPRAAGGPETQYF. Written as DNA, the CDR3 is TGTGCCAGCGCACCCCGGGCGGCGGGAGGGCCGGAGACCCAGTACTTC. The chain uses TRBV6-1 and TRBJ2-5, with TRBD2 identical over 9 bases. V dropped 8 bases and J dropped 5; count of bases not matched to a gene: 15. The CDR3 spans 16 residues. The germline V gene has CDR1 MNHNS and CDR2 SASEGT.